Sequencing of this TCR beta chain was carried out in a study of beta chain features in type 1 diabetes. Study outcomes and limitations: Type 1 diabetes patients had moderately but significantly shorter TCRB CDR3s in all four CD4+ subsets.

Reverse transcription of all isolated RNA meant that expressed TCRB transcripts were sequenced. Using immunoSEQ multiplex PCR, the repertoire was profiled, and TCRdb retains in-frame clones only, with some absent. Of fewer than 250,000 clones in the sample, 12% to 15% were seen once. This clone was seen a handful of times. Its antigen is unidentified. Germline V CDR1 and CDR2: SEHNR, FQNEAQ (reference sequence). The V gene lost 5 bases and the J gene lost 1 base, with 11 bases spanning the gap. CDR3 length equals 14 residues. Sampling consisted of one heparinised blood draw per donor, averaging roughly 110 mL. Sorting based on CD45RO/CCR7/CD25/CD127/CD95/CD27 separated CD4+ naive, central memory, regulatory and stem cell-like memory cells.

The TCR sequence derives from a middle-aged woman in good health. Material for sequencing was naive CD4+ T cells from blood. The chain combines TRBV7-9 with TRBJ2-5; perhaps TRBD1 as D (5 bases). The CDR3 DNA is TGTGCCAGCAGCCCTCGGCAGGGCCAAGAGACCCAGTACTTC. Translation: CASSPRQGQETQYF.